The entry that follows covers one T cell receptor (beta chain) sequence. This clonotype was counted at least ten times. This receptor's antigen is unknown. Qualities for individual bases were not recorded, and no much larger clone is one base off. The sample belongs to a study of T cell repertoires in cytomegalovirus infection (dated by TCRdb to about 2019). Some background on the complete study: Because public TCR beta signatures pointed to carriage of CMV infection together with the matching HLA type, the HLA type of each donor mattered for the analysis. What the study reported, not specific to this receptor: The ex vivo response was dominated by HLA-C-restricted CMV-specific TCR beta clonotypes, which also provided the single most frequent clonotype in two of eight donors. In both this cohort and an independent cohort of several hundred donors, the cumulative frequency of public TCR beta family members distinguished carriers of CMV infection plus the relevant HLA type.

The CDR3 sequence holds 17 residues, the cysteine and phenylalanine included. CDR3 DNA is the only sequence kept; it has 51 bases, read in frame from the first base. V ends up 2 bases short and J 7 bases short, with an unmatched junction base count of 12. Looking up the germline V gene yields CDR1 MDHEN and CDR2 SYDVKM. Instrument on record: Illumina HiSeq 1500. TCRdb ran its own pipeline on the public reads, namely fastp trimming at Q25 and MiXCR clone calling, and kept in-frame beta chains. CDR3 protein sequences are deduplicated, and each keeps its most common genes and DNA. In this sample the table shows fewer than 550,000 distinct CDR3 sequences, about 17% of which occur a single time. Together, the top ten hold 20% to 30% of the sample.

The sequenced sample was CD8+ T cells from PBMCs. The TCR comes from a human donor in good health (CMV status not recorded). Some clones in this sample may be carry-over from other donors' samples. Recombination joined TRBV28 with TRBJ2-7, and TRBD2 matches 12 of the central bases. This receptor has the CDR3 CASSLTLPSGRANEQYF. The sequence in DNA is TGTGCCAGCAGTTTAACCCTACCTAGCGGGAGGGCCAATGAGCAGTACTTC.